This T cell receptor (beta chain) came from a study of CD8+ T cells in alopecia areata. The researchers isolated CD4+ and CD8+ T cells from PBMCs by sorting. Broader study findings: For lesional scalp, especially alopecia totalis/universalis, clonality was higher than in normal scalp. Scalp sequencing also captures normal skin's resident alphabeta T cells.

The CDR3 is 12 residues long. V lost 4 bases and J lost 5, with 11 bases in between. CDR1 and CDR2 from the germline V gene are SQVTM and ANQGSEA. Reverse transcription of extracted RNA yielded cDNA, which provided the sequencing template. Assay: immunoSEQ multiplex PCR; the TCRdb copy retains only in-frame clones and omits some. The sample holds roughly 120,000 clones; around 61% are singletons and the top ten take approximately 2.8%. A word on this clone: The antigen is unknown. This CDR3 is also generated by other DNA sequences in the sample.

The sample consisted of CD4+ T cells sorted from blood. The chain recombines TRBV29-1 with TRBJ1-1; no definite D call. The receptor was derived from a human donor in good health. Here the CDR3 DNA reads TGCAGCGTTGTCCCTCTGGGGACTGAAGCTTTCTTT. As protein: CSVVPLGTEAFF.